The 7 T cell receptor beta chains below were found in one sample sequenced in a study of preoperative IRX-2 immunotherapy in early breast cancer. Method: immunoSEQ multiplex PCR; TCRdb's copy keeps in-frame clones and lacks some. This table holds around 30,000 clones, roughly four fifths found once. The treatment was: preoperative locoregional IRX-2 cytokine immunotherapy. The sequences come from lymph node tissue, collected from a patient treated with IRX-2 immunotherapy. Receptors originate from a human donor with breast cancer.

The chain recombines TRBV19 with TRBJ1-5; a weak D match, TRBD1 (5 bases). The length of the CDR3 is 14 residues. Trimming left V 6 bases short and J 2 bases short, with 11 bases between. Germline CDR1 is LNHDA and CDR2 is SQIVND (reference sequence). The CDR3 nucleotides are TGTGCCAGTAGAGGGGTTCTAGGCAATCAGCCCCAGCATTTT. It codes for CASRGVLGNQPQHF.

The gene calls are TRBV6-8 and TRBJ2-7; weak D call: TRBD1 (7 bases). The germline V gene encodes CDR1 MNHGY and CDR2 SAAAGT. This CDR3 has 13 residues. Trimming shortened V by 4 bases and J by 3 bases, and 10 bases separated the two germline ends. For the CDR3, the DNA is TGTGCCAGCAGTTGGCGGGACAGCTACGAGCAGTACTTC. Residues: CASSWRDSYEQYF.

This clone was detected only once. The chain is built from TRBV30 and TRBJ1-4; no definite D call. V dropped 0 bases and J dropped 6 bases, with 8 bases sitting between them. Germline V gene data show CDR1 as GTSNPN and CDR2 as SVGIG (reference sequence). The CDR3 is made up of 13 amino acids. For the CDR3, the DNA is TGTGCCTGGAGTGTACCCCCGTATGAAAAACTGTTTTTT. Translation: CAWSVPPYEKLFF.

The chain carries TRBV28 and TRBJ2-7; 8 bases fit TRBD1. The length of the CDR3 is 14 residues. Germline V gene sequence: CDR1 MDHEN, CDR2 SYDVKM. V was pared by 7 bases and J by 4 bases, with 9 bases of the junction left unmatched. CDR3 sequence reads: CASTLTGDTYEQYF. The CDR3 DNA sequence: TGTGCCAGCACCCTGACAGGGGATACTTACGAGCAGTACTTC.

This clone is deemed large. The rearrangement joins TRBV11-3 to TRBJ2-1; 9 positions agree with TRBD1. Germline CDR1 and CDR2: SGHNT and YENEEA. The CDR3 length is 15 residues. Losses at the gene ends were 5 bases for V and 2 bases for J; bases not matched to a gene: 4. The chain's CDR3 is CASSLGQGTYNEQFF. The CDR3 coding sequence is TGTGCCAGCAGCCTGGGACAGGGTACCTACAATGAGCAGTTCTTC.

V and J are TRBV19 and TRBJ2-6, with no clear D. This CDR3 has 16 amino acids. V was trimmed by 2 bases and J by 0 bases, leaving 8 bases between them. Germline V gene lookup returns CDR1 LNHDA and CDR2 SQIVND (reference sequence). CDR3 amino acids: CASSILRASGANVLTF. Written as DNA, the CDR3 is TGTGCCAGTAGTATACTTCGAGCCTCTGGGGCCAACGTCCTGACTTTC.

The chain combines TRBV6-7 with TRBJ2-3, with D perhaps assigned TRBD1 or TRBD2 (5 bases each). TRBV6-7 falls under the ORF class, with uncertain function. The ends were cut back, 5 bases at V and 5 bases at J, with 14 bases in the middle. The CDR3 is made up of 14 amino acids. The CDR3 DNA reads TGTGCCAGCAGTAGAGGGGCCGCGAGAGATACGCAGTATTTT. This codes for CASSRGAARDTQYF.